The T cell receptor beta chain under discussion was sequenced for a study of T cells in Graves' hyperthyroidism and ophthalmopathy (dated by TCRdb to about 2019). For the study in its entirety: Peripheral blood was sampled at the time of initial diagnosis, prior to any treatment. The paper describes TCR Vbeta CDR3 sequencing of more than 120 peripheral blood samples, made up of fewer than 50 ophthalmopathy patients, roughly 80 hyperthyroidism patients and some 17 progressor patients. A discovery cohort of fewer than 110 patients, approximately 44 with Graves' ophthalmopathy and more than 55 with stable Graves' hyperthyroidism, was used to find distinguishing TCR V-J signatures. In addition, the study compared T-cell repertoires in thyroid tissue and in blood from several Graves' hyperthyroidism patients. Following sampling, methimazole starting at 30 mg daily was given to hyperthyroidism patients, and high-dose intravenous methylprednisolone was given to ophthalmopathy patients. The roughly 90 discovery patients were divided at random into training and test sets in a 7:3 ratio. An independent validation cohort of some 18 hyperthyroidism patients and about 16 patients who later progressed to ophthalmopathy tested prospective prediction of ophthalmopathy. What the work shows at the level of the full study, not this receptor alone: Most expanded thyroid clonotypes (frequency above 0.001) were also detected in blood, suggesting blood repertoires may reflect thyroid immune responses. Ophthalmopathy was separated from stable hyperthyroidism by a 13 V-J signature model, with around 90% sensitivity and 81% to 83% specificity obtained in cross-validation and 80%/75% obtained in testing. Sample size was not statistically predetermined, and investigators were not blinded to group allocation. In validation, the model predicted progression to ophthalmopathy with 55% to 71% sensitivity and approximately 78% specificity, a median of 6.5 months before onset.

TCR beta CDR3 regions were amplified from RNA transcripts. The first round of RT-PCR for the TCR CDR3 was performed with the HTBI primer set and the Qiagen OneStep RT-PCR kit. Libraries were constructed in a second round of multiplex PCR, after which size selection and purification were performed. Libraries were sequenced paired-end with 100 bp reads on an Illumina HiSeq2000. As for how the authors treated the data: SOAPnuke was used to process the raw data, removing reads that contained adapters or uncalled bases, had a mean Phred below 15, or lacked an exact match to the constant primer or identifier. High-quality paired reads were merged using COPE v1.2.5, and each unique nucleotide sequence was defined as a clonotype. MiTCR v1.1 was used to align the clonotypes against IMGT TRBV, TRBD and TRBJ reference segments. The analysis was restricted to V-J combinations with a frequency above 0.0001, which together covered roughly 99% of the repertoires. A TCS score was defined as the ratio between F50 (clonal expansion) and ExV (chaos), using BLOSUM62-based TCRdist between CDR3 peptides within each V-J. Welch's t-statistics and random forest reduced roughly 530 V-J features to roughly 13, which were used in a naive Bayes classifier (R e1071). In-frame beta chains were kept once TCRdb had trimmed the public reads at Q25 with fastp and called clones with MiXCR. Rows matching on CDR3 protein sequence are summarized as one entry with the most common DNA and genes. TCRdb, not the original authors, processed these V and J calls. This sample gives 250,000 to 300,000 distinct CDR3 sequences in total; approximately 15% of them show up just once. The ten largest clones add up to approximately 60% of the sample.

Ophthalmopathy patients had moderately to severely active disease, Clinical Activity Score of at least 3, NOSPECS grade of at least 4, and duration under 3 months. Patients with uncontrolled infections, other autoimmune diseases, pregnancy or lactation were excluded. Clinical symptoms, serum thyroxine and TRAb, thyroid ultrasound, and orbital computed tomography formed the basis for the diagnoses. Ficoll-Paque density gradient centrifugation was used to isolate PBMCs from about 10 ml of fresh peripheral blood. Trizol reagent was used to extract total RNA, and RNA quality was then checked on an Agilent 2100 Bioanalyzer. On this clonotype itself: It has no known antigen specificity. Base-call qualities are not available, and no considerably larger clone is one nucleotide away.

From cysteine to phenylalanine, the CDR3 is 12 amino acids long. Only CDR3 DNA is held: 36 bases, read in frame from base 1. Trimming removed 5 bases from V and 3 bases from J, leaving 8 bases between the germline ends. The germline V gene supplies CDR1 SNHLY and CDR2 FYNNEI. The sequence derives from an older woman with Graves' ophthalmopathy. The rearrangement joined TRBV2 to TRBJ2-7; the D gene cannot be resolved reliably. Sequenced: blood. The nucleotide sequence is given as TGTGCCAGCAGTTTTTCCAACTACGAGCAGTACTTC. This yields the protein CASSFSNYEQYF.